These 20 T cell receptor beta chains were sequenced from one sample in a study of blood T cell repertoires in COVID-19. TCRdb's table, derived via immunoSEQ multiplex PCR, lists solely in-frame clones and lacks some. The data show 45,000 to 55,000 clones, with around nine tenths seen just once and less than 4.5% held by the top ten. Sequenced input: peripheral blood. Receptor source: a human donor in a cohort sampled during active COVID-19.

V gene TRBV4-1 combines with J gene TRBJ2-7; 9 positions match TRBD1. Trimming cost V 5 bases and J 5 bases; bases outside gene matches: 7. The germline V gene encodes CDR1 MGHRA and CDR2 YSYEKL. The CDR3 contains 14 residues. In nucleotides, the CDR3 is TGCGCCAGCAGCGCGGGACAGGGTCGGCACGAGCAGTACTTC. The encoded protein is CASSAGQGRHEQYF.

Worth noting for this clone: Within the sample, other DNA sequences also encode this same CDR3. V gene TRBV4-2 combines with J gene TRBJ1-6, with D perhaps TRBD1 (5 bases). Looked up from germline, CDR1 is LGHNA and CDR2 is YNFKEQ. V lost 0 bases to trimming and J lost 7 bases, with 13 bases between them. The CDR3 is 16 amino acids. The CDR3 region has the DNA TGTGCCAGCAGCCAAGATCCGCCGGGGGGAAATTCACCCCTCCACTTT. Translated, it gives CASSQDPPGGNSPLHF.

The J gene is TRBJ1-4, the V gene TRBV18, with a weak D call TRBD1 (5 bases). V was clipped by 3 bases and J by 4 bases, with 9 bases between them. Germline V lookup: CDR1 KGHSH, CDR2 LQKENI. This CDR3 has 14 residues. The CDR3 coding sequence is TGTGCCAGCTCACCGGGGCAGCTTAATGAAAAACTGTTTTTT. Translation: CASSPGQLNEKLFF.

CDR3 residues: CASSRDRVSNGYTF. In nucleotides, the CDR3 is TGTGCCAGCAGCCGGGACAGGGTCAGCAACGGCTACACCTTC. The V and J genes are TRBV3-1 (or the pseudogene TRBV3-2) and TRBJ1-2, with 9 bases lining up with TRBD1. There are 14 residues in the CDR3. Germline loops: CDR1 LGHDT, CDR2 YNNKEL (reference sequence). V was pared by 4 bases and J by 8 bases, with 8 bases of the junction left unmatched.

V usage is TRBV5-1 and J usage is TRBJ2-1, with 9 bases fitting TRBD2. J was trimmed by 0 bases and V by 0 bases; bases with no gene match: 1. Germline V CDR1 and CDR2: SGHRS, YFSETQ. This CDR3 contains 16 residues. The CDR3 bases are TGCGCCAGCAGCTTGGCTAGCGGGGCCTCCTACAATGAGCAGTTCTTC. The encoded protein is CASSLASGASYNEQFF.

For this clone: A much larger clone lies one base from this, so it may be a read error. The chain couples TRBV4-1 to TRBJ2-1, with 15 bases fitting TRBD2. Germline loops: CDR1 MGHRA, CDR2 YSYEKL. CDR3 length: 17 amino acids. The CDR3, as DNA: TGCGCCACCAGCCGACCAGGACTAGCGGGGGGGGACAATGAGCAGTTCTTC. Protein: CATSRPGLAGGDNEQFF.

The chain uses TRBV5-1 and TRBJ2-1; 11 bases align to TRBD1. V shed 3 bases, J shed 6 bases, and the junction held 5 bases outside the gene matches. The CDR3 loop spans 15 amino acids. Germline values: CDR1 SGHRS, CDR2 YFSETQ. CDR3 residues: CASSSDRGRFNEQFF. CDR3 coding DNA: TGCGCCAGCAGCTCGGACAGGGGGCGGTTCAATGAGCAGTTCTTC.

The rearrangement joins TRBV7-2 to TRBJ2-1, with TRBD2 identical over 15 bases. The CDR3 is 15 amino acids. The trim removed 5 bases at V and 8 bases at J, leaving 4 bases unmatched. Germline loops: CDR1 SGHTA, CDR2 FQGNSA. The chain's CDR3 is CASSARTSGRDEQFF. In DNA, the CDR3 is TGTGCCAGCAGCGCCCGGACTAGCGGGAGGGATGAGCAGTTCTTC.

The chain links TRBV7-3 to TRBJ2-1; D may be TRBD2 (6 bases). CDR1 SGHTA and CDR2 FQGTGA come from the germline V gene. V was cut by 0 bases and J by 8 bases, with 17 bases left in between. The CDR3 has 16 amino acids. In nucleotides, the CDR3 is TGTGCCAGCAGCTTAACCGGGACTCCAACCGGGCATGAGCAGTTCTTC. Its translation: CASSLTGTPTGHEQFF.

The rearrangement uses TRBV5-5 and TRBJ2-1; 8 bases fit TRBD2. Germline V gene data show CDR1 as SGHKS and CDR2 as YYEKEE (reference sequence). V shed 1 base and J 7 bases; nucleotides not matched to a gene: 16. The CDR3 covers 18 residues. Here the CDR3 reads CASSLSSGGSFGRNEQFF. The CDR3 DNA sequence: TGTGCCAGCAGCTTGTCCTCGGGGGGGAGTTTTGGTAGGAATGAGCAGTTCTTC.

The chain joins TRBV5-1 to TRBJ2-1; 10 nucleotides align to TRBD1. Unmatched junction bases numbered 15, after V lost 4 bases and J lost 2 bases. The germline V gene encodes CDR1 SGHRS and CDR2 YFSETQ. The CDR3 consists of 19 residues. The chain's CDR3 is CASSPIWGPGTGAYNEQFF. DNA for the CDR3: TGCGCCAGCAGCCCTATTTGGGGTCCCGGGACAGGGGCCTACAATGAGCAGTTCTTC. Combining the CDR3 with reference TRBV5-1 and TRBJ2-1 gives the whole variable domain KAGVTQTPRYLIKTRGQQVTLSCSPISGHRSVSWYQQTPGQGLQFLFEYFSETQRNKGNFPGRFSGRQFSNSRSEMNVSTLELGDSALYLCASSPIWGPGTGAYNEQFFGPGTRLTVL.

The J gene is TRBJ2-7, the V gene TRBV4-1; 12 bases agree with TRBD2. CDR1 is MGHRA, CDR2 YSYEKL, per germline. This CDR3 has 16 amino acids. The V and J ends lost 3 bases and 3 bases, in that order; junction bases with no gene match: 6. The DNA of the CDR3 is TGCGCCAGCAGCCACCTACTAGCGGGGGGTAACTACGAGCAGTACTTC. Translation: CASSHLLAGGNYEQYF.

V usage is TRBV6-5 and J usage is TRBJ1-3; 7 nucleotides match TRBD1. Losses at the gene ends were 5 bases for V and 7 bases for J; bases not matched to a gene: 2. The CDR3 consists of 12 residues. CDR1 and CDR2 (germline): MNHEY, SVGAGI. The CDR3, as DNA: TGTGCCAGCAGTCGACAGGGTAACACCATATATTTT. This gives the protein CASSRQGNTIYF.

This sequence joins TRBV4-3 and TRBJ2-5, with a possible D match to TRBD1 (5 bases). The CDR3 length is 14 residues. V dropped 3 bases and J dropped 5 bases, with 13 bases sitting between them. Germline CDR1 is LGHNA and CDR2 is YSLEER. As DNA, the CDR3 is TGCGCCAGCAGCCACTCCAAGGGGCTCGAGACCCAGTACTTC. It yields the protein CASSHSKGLETQYF.

J is TRBJ2-3 and V is TRBV4-2, with 7 positions matching TRBD2. Per the germline V gene, CDR1 is LGHNA and CDR2 is YNFKEQ. Trimming cost V 0 bases and J 1 base; bases outside gene matches: 4. The CDR3 length is 16 residues. For the CDR3, the DNA is TGTGCCAGCAGCCAAGATCGGGCGGGGGGCACAGATACGCAGTATTTT. Amino acids: CASSQDRAGGTDTQYF.

This chain uses TRBV6-2 or TRBV6-3 with TRBJ1-2; TRBD1 agrees at 8 bases. V dropped 0 bases and J dropped 4; count of bases not matched to a gene: 4. CDR1 and CDR2 from the germline V gene are MNHEY and SVGEGT. There are 15 residues in the CDR3. For the CDR3, the DNA is TGTGCCAGCAGTTACTCGACAGGGGTACTCTATGGCTACACCTTC. It yields the protein CASSYSTGVLYGYTF.

The genes are TRBV27 and TRBJ2-1; D not certain. The ends were cut back, 8 bases at V and 3 bases at J, with 5 bases in the middle. The germline gives CDR1 MNHEY, CDR2 SMNVEV (reference sequence). There are 11 residues in the CDR3. Written as DNA, the CDR3 is TGTGCCAGCGGCGGCTACAATGAGCAGTTCTTC. This sequence encodes CASGGYNEQFF.

The CDR3 spells CASSLLPGGYEQYF. The CDR3 DNA sequence: TGCGCCAGCAGCTTGTTACCCGGGGGCTACGAGCAGTACTTC. The chain is built from TRBV5-1 and TRBJ2-7, with TRBD2 as a possible D gene (6 bases). CDR3 length: 14 residues. With 1 base removed from V and 3 bases from J, the gap between germline ends came to 11 bases. Germline lookup yields CDR1 SGHRS and CDR2 YFSETQ. Drawing the rest from reference TRBV5-1 and TRBJ2-7, the complete variable domain is KAGVTQTPRYLIKTRGQQVTLSCSPISGHRSVSWYQQTPGQGLQFLFEYFSETQRNKGNFPGRFSGRQFSNSRSEMNVSTLELGDSALYLCASSLLPGGYEQYFGPGTRLTVT.

As DNA, the CDR3 is TGTGCCAGTAGTACCCAGGGGGCGAGCTATGGCTACACCTTC. Translating it yields CASSTQGASYGYTF. This chain joins TRBV19 and TRBJ1-2, with 8 bases that match TRBD1. Germline-derived CDR1 and CDR2 are LNHDA and SQIVND (reference sequence). After removal of 4 bases from V and 4 bases from J, the junction contained 5 bases not matched to a gene. The CDR3 has 14 residues.

The sample holds one count of this clone. This sequence joins TRBV10-3 and TRBJ1-1, with D possibly TRBD1 on 5 matching bases. From germline, CDR1 is ENHRY and CDR2 SYGVKD. This CDR3 spans 12 amino acids. V was clipped by 11 bases and J by 2 bases, with 12 bases between them. This CDR3 is CASRQPNTEAFF. CDR3 in DNA: TGTGCCTCACGACAGCCCAACACTGAAGCTTTCTTT.